This T cell receptor (beta chain) is drawn from a study of T cell responses to AZD1222 COVID-19 vaccine. Assay: immunoSEQ multiplex PCR; the TCRdb copy retains only in-frame clones and omits some. In the table there are 90,000 to 120,000 clones, under 95% of which are singletons. This CDR3 has 15 residues. Germline CDR1 MGHDK, CDR2 SYGVNS. The J segment lost 2 bases and the V segment lost 6 bases, leaving 8 bases of the junction unmatched. This sequence joins TRBV25-1 and TRBJ2-7; 9 bases agree with TRBD1. This specimen was peripheral blood, taken on day 0 of AZD1222 vaccination. The receptor was derived from an adult in good health. CDR3 sequence (DNA): TGTGCCAGCAGCCGGACCGGGACAGGGCCCTACGAGCAGTACTTC. Amino acid sequence: CASSRTGTGPYEQYF.